The 9 T cell receptor beta chains below all came from one sample that was sequenced in a study of T cells in Graves' hyperthyroidism and ophthalmopathy. TCR beta CDR3 region amplification was performed from RNA transcripts. The HTBI primer set drove a first-round RT-PCR of the TCR CDR3. TCRdb ran MiXCR on the multiplex PCR reads and lists one entry per CDR3 protein. The sample shows 480,000 or so distinct CDR3 sequences, 40% to 50% of them seen only once. The sequenced sample was peripheral blood or thyroid tissue (not recorded which). These receptors all come from an adult woman with Graves' disease, either hyperthyroidism or ophthalmopathy (not recorded which).

This clonotype appeared many times. The chain couples TRBV7-3 to TRBJ2-2; no clear D gene. CDR3 length: 12 amino acids. Germline assignment: CDR1 SGHTA and CDR2 FQGTGA. Trimming pared 5 bases from V and 5 bases from J, leaving 6 bases between. CDR3 sequence reads: CASSATTGELFF. DNA for the CDR3: TGTGCCAGCAGCGCCACGACCGGGGAGCTGTTTTTT.

In its sample, this clonotype was seen many times. The gene calls are TRBV10-2 and TRBJ1-1; TRBD1 might be the D (6 bases). Trimming cost V 6 bases and J 1 base, with 12 bases left between them. CDR3 length equals 14 residues. CDR1 is WSHSY and CDR2 is SAAADI in the germline V gene. This CDR3 reads CASRLGGPNTEAFF. The CDR3 nucleotides read TGCGCCAGCAGATTGGGGGGGCCGAACACTGAAGCTTTCTTT.

A word on this clonotype: Compared with germline, one end of the junction differs, possibly owing to a read error. The rearrangement links TRBV7-9 to TRBJ1-1; 7 bases map to TRBD1. Germline assignment: CDR1 SEHNR and CDR2 FQNEAQ (reference sequence). CDR3 length: 14 amino acids. The DNA of the CDR3 is TGCGCCAGCAGATCAGGGGGAATGAACACTGAAGCTTTCTTT. Encoded protein: CASRSGGMNTEAFF.

Of note for this clonotype: Relative to the germline gene, one junction end is altered; a read error may explain this. The J gene is TRBJ2-7, the V gene TRBV7-2, with 8 bases that match TRBD2. CDR1 and CDR2 (germline): SGHTA, FQGNSA. CDR3 size: 15 residues. In DNA, the CDR3 is TGTGCCAGCAGGCCCAGCGGGAGTGGGTCCTCCGAGCAGTACTTC. Protein product: CASRPSGSGSSEQYF.

The rearrangement uses TRBV7-9 and TRBJ2-5; tentatively, D is TRBD1 or TRBD2 (5 bases each). This CDR3 has 15 residues. Germline V gene sequence: CDR1 SEHNR, CDR2 FQNEAQ (reference sequence). Trimming pared 5 bases from V and 2 bases from J, leaving 15 bases between. The DNA for the CDR3 is TGTGCCAGCAGCGCAGGGACCTCGTCTCAAGAGACCCAGTACTTC. Amino acid sequence: CASSAGTSSQETQYF.

The V and J genes are TRBV20-1 and TRBJ1-2; 7 bases map to TRBD1. The CDR3 has 13 amino acids. The V gene's germline CDR1 is DFQATT and CDR2 SNEGSKA (reference sequence). Germline trimming cut 6 bases from V and 4 bases from J; bases unmatched to any gene: 8. CDR3 region: CSAAGGEGYGYTF. CDR3 DNA: TGCAGTGCAGCAGGGGGAGAGGGCTATGGCTACACCTTC.

CDR3 nucleotides: TGTGCCAGCAGCTTAGTAGGGGGTGCGGCTGGGGCCAACGTCCTGACTTTC. Protein: CASSLVGGAAGANVLTF. The chain joins TRBV7-4 to TRBJ2-6; the D gene is possibly TRBD1 (6 bases). V lost 1 base and J lost 2, with 12 bases in between. CDR3 length: 17 residues. The germline CDR1 and CDR2 sequences are SGHVT and SQSDAQ.

The genes are TRBV7-6 and TRBJ2-5; D is possibly TRBD1 (5 bases). The germline gives CDR1 SGHVS, CDR2 FNYEAQ. V lost 5 bases, J lost 1 base, and 11 bases lay in between. This CDR3 region has 14 residues. The CDR3 is CASSVRQGQETQYF. In DNA, the CDR3 is TGTGCCAGCAGCGTTAGGCAGGGCCAAGAGACCCAGTACTTC. Combining the CDR3 with reference TRBV7-6 and TRBJ2-5 gives the whole variable domain GAGVSQSPRYKVTKRGQDVALRCDPISGHVSLYWYRQALGQGPEFLTYFNYEAQQDKSGLPNDRFSAERPEGSISTLTIQRTEQRDSAMYRCASSVRQGQETQYFGPGTRLLVL.

Ten or more counts support this clonotype. The chain recombines TRBV2 with TRBJ1-2, with 7 bases matching TRBD1. Per germline, CDR1 SNHLY and CDR2 FYNNEI. There are 14 residues in the CDR3. Trimming cost V 7 bases and J 4 bases; bases outside gene matches: 9. The CDR3 is CASNRQGLGYGYTF. CDR3 DNA sequence: TGTGCCAGCAACCGACAGGGTTTAGGCTATGGCTACACCTTC.